The 26 T cell receptor beta chains presented below share a single source sample, sequenced in a study of T cell changes during pregnancy in multiple sclerosis. The repertoire was sequenced with immunoSEQ multiplex PCR; TCRdb's copy has only in-frame clones and lacks some. Of 34,000 or so clones in the sample, roughly 88% are singletons; the top ten hold about 4.3%. The starting material was CD8+ T cells from peripheral blood mononuclear cells, obtained after pregnancy. The origin of the receptors is a female donor with multiple sclerosis, enrolled in a pregnancy study.

The chain has TRBV4-2 and TRBJ2-7, with a tentative D call TRBD1 (5 bases). The CDR3 is 13 amino acids. CDR1 and CDR2 from the germline V gene are LGHNA and YNFKEQ. V gave up 1 base and J gave up 2 bases, with 6 bases separating them. In DNA form, the CDR3 reads TGTGCCAGCAGCCAAGGCAGGGCCTACGAGCAGTACTTC. Its protein is CASSQGRAYEQYF.

The chain is built from TRBV27 and TRBJ1-1, with TRBD1 matching 9 bases. The CDR3 runs to 15 residues. The germline gives CDR1 MNHEY, CDR2 SMNVEV (reference sequence). The V and J ends lost 5 bases and 1 base, in that order; junction bases with no gene match: 5. The chain's CDR3 is CASSPRDRANTEAFF. Written as DNA, the CDR3 is TGTGCCAGCAGTCCTCGGGACAGGGCGAACACTGAAGCTTTCTTT.

The rearrangement uses TRBV7-2 and TRBJ1-1, with 11 positions matching TRBD1. CDR1 and CDR2 from the germline V gene are SGHTA and FQGNSA. The V segment lost 0 bases and the J segment 4 bases; nucleotides outside the gene matches: 1. The CDR3 sequence is 15 residues long. CDR3 nucleotides: TGTGCCAGCAGCTTAGCCGGACAGGGGGCCACTGAAGCTTTCTTT. Translating it yields CASSLAGQGATEAFF.

The chain combines TRBV5-6 with TRBJ2-7; possibly TRBD1 for D (5 bases). Deletions cut 0 bases from V and 2 bases from J, with 9 bases between. Per the germline V gene, CDR1 is SGHDT and CDR2 is YYEEEE. The CDR3 loop spans 14 amino acids. The CDR3 sequence: CASSLEGAPYEQYF. The CDR3 nucleotides read TGTGCCAGCAGCTTGGAAGGGGCCCCCTACGAGCAGTACTTC.

The sample holds one count of this clone. The V call is TRBV9, the J call TRBJ2-3; D is possibly TRBD2 (5 bases). From germline, CDR1 is SGDLS and CDR2 YYNGEE. The CDR3 consists of 11 residues. Trimming pared 3 bases from V and 8 bases from J, leaving 7 bases between. The CDR3 region has the DNA TGTGCCAGCAGCGGGAGCGGTACGCAGTATTTT. This codes for CASSGSGTQYF.

The chain has TRBV5-1 and TRBJ2-5; D possibly corresponds to TRBD2 (5 bases). The V gene's germline CDR1 is SGHRS and CDR2 YFSETQ. CDR3 length: 18 residues. The V and J ends lost 0 bases and 5 bases respectively, with 23 bases between them. The CDR3 sequence is CASSLGLAHSSVEETQYF. DNA for the CDR3: TGCGCCAGCAGCTTGGGGCTAGCCCATAGCTCAGTGGAGGAGACCCAGTACTTC.

This sequence joins TRBV4-1 and TRBJ2-2; D is unclear. The V gene lost 6 bases and the J gene lost 5 bases, with 4 bases spanning the gap. Germline values: CDR1 MGHRA, CDR2 YSYEKL. This CDR3 is built from 11 residues. CDR3 loop: CASRSTGELFF. As DNA, the CDR3 is TGCGCCAGCAGGTCTACCGGGGAGCTGTTTTTT.

J is TRBJ2-1 and V is TRBV9; D gene uncertain. The germline V gene has CDR1 SGDLS and CDR2 YYNGEE. The CDR3 is 13 amino acids. V was shortened by 4 bases and J by 2 bases, with 7 bases between the two germline ends. CDR3 region: CASSIRAYNEQFF. The CDR3 coding sequence is TGTGCCAGCAGCATACGGGCCTACAATGAGCAGTTCTTC.

J is TRBJ2-7 and V is TRBV7-8; D gene uncertain. Germline V gene sequence: CDR1 SGHVS, CDR2 FQNEAQ. This CDR3 has 13 amino acids. V lost 2 bases, J lost 7 bases, and 12 bases lay in between. The DNA of the CDR3 is TGTGCCAGCAGCTTATCGGTTGCGAGTGAGCAGTACTTC. This encodes CASSLSVASEQYF. Based on the CDR3 plus reference TRBV7-8 and TRBJ2-7, the full variable domain is GAGVSQSPRYKVAKRGQDVALRCDPISGHVSLFWYQQALGQGPEFLTYFQNEAQLDKSGLPSDRFFAERPEGSVSTLKIQRTQQEDSAVYLCASSLSVASEQYFGPGTRLTVT.

The chain uses TRBV7-9 and TRBJ2-1; 9 bases line up with TRBD2. The V gene's germline CDR1 is SEHNR and CDR2 FQNEAQ (reference sequence). V was clipped by 2 bases and J by 6 bases; unmatched bases: 5. The CDR3 runs 15 residues. In DNA form, the CDR3 reads TGTGCCAGCAGCTTACCGCGGGGGGGCGTCAATGAGCAGTTCTTC. Translated: CASSLPRGGVNEQFF.

This chain uses TRBV27 with TRBJ2-5; D not resolved. Germline CDR1 reads MNHEY; CDR2 reads SMNVEV (reference sequence). The germline V and J ends were trimmed by 5 bases and 2 bases, with 9 bases remaining between them. The CDR3 consists of 13 residues. The CDR3 is CASSDPEQETQYF. For the CDR3, the DNA is TGTGCCAGCAGTGATCCAGAACAAGAGACCCAGTACTTC.

V and J are TRBV27 and TRBJ2-2, with 7 bases that match TRBD1. The germline gives CDR1 MNHEY, CDR2 SMNVEV (reference sequence). CDR3 length: 18 amino acids. V was pared by 0 bases and J by 6 bases, with 13 bases of the junction left unmatched. CDR3 amino acids: CASSLSYNRGGVAGELFF. The CDR3 DNA is TGTGCCAGCAGTTTATCCTATAACAGGGGTGGGGTGGCCGGGGAGCTGTTTTTT.

This chain connects TRBV9 to TRBJ2-1; TRBD2 agrees at 7 bases. This CDR3 has 15 amino acids. Trimming removed 4 bases from V and 7 bases from J; junction bases left unmatched: 11. Germline V gene lookup returns CDR1 SGDLS and CDR2 YYNGEE. The CDR3 DNA reads as TGTGCCAGCAGCCGCAGCGGGACCCCAGGGAATGAGCAGTTCTTC. This encodes CASSRSGTPGNEQFF.

The genes are TRBV19 and TRBJ1-2, with unresolved D. With 0 bases removed from V and 0 bases from J, the gap between germline ends came to 8 bases. CDR1 is LNHDA, CDR2 SQIVND, per germline (reference sequence). This CDR3 contains 15 residues. Written as DNA, the CDR3 is TGTGCCAGTAGTATAGATCTCGGGGCTAACTATGGCTACACCTTC. This gives the protein CASSIDLGANYGYTF.

The chain is built from TRBV7-9 and TRBJ1-1; TRBD1 might be the D (5 bases). The ends were cut back, 1 base at V and 6 bases at J, with 15 bases in the middle. Per the germline V gene, CDR1 is SEHNR and CDR2 is FQNEAQ (reference sequence). The CDR3 extends over 15 amino acids. In DNA form, the CDR3 reads TGTGCCAGCAGCTTAGTCGGCGGGGGTCCCCCTGAAGCTTTCTTT. This encodes CASSLVGGGPPEAFF.

The J gene is TRBJ2-2, the V gene TRBV18, with D perhaps TRBD1 (5 bases). Trimming took off 3 bases at V and 3 bases at J, with 8 bases between the two ends. Germline V gene sequence: CDR1 KGHSH, CDR2 LQKENI. CDR3 length: 14 amino acids. The CDR3 reads CASSPGPYTGELFF. CDR3 nucleotides: TGTGCCAGCTCACCGGGGCCTTACACCGGGGAGCTGTTTTTT.

The chain employs TRBV5-6 and TRBJ2-5; 9 bases align to TRBD1. Germline V gives CDR1 SGHDT, CDR2 YYEEEE. Losses at the gene ends were 0 bases for V and 5 bases for J; bases not matched to a gene: 11. The CDR3 extends over 17 amino acids. The CDR3 region is CASSLEPGQGLWETQYF. The CDR3 nucleotides are TGTGCCAGCAGCTTGGAACCGGGACAGGGTTTATGGGAGACCCAGTACTTC.

CDR3 in amino acids: CARGAENYGYTF. CDR3 DNA: TGTGCCAGAGGGGCAGAGAACTATGGCTACACCTTC. J is TRBJ1-2 and V is TRBV6-1; tentative D call: TRBD1 (5 bases). Between the trimmed V and J ends, which lost 9 bases and 2 bases, there was a span of 10 bases. This CDR3 has 12 amino acids. CDR1 is MNHNS and CDR2 is SASEGT in the germline V gene.

The V gene is TRBV11-2, the J gene TRBJ2-1; TRBD1 agrees at 9 bases. The CDR3 is 15 amino acids. The junction had 6 bases not matched to a gene; V was cut back by 6 bases and J by 3 bases. Per germline, CDR1 SGHAT and CDR2 FQNNGV. Written as DNA, the CDR3 is TGTGCCAGCAGGGACCCGGGACAGGGCTACAATGAGCAGTTCTTC. Its translation is CASRDPGQGYNEQFF.

The chain carries TRBV27 and TRBJ1-6; TRBD1 matches 9 bases. From germline, CDR1 is MNHEY and CDR2 SMNVEV (reference sequence). V shed 5 bases, J shed 8 bases, and the junction held 13 bases outside the gene matches. The CDR3 covers 17 residues. The CDR3 DNA reads TGTGCCAGCAGTCCTCGGCCCTGGGACAGGGAAGATTCACCCCTCCACTTT. It is translated as CASSPRPWDREDSPLHF.

This rearrangement joins TRBV7-2 to TRBJ1-1; perhaps TRBD1 as D (5 bases). The V gene's germline CDR1 is SGHTA and CDR2 FQGNSA. V gave up 2 bases and J gave up 6 bases, with 10 bases separating them. This CDR3 spans 13 amino acids. CDR3: CASSLQGSAEAFF. CDR3 sequence (DNA): TGTGCCAGCAGCTTACAGGGATCCGCTGAAGCTTTCTTT.

The chain joins TRBV19 to TRBJ1-6; 8 bases are a match to TRBD1. Trimming removed 0 bases from V and 7 bases from J; junction bases left unmatched: 5. CDR1 and CDR2 from the germline V gene are LNHDA and SQIVND (reference sequence). CDR3 length: 16 amino acids. This chain's CDR3 is CASSIDEGQGNSPLHF. The CDR3 nucleotides read TGTGCCAGTAGTATAGATGAAGGACAGGGAAATTCACCCCTCCACTTT.

The chain couples TRBV7-9 to TRBJ1-3, with 7 bases that match TRBD1. CDR1 SEHNR and CDR2 FQNEAQ come from the germline V gene (reference sequence). The CDR3 loop spans 14 amino acids. V lost 1 base and J lost 4; bases outside the gene matches: 1. CDR3 protein: CASSLEGQGNTIYF. The DNA for the CDR3 is TGTGCCAGCAGCTTAGAGGGACAGGGAAACACCATATATTTT. Full variable domain (missing parts from reference TRBV7-9 and TRBJ1-3): DTGVSQNPRHKITKRGQNVTFRCDPISEHNRLYWYRQTLGQGPEFLTYFQNEAQLEKSRLLSDRFSAERPKGSFSTLEIQRTEQGDSAMYLCASSLEGQGNTIYFGEGSWLTVV.

This chain links TRBV6-5 with TRBJ1-3; possible D gene TRBD1, 6 bases. The CDR3 is 14 amino acids. Germline CDR1 MNHEY, CDR2 SVGAGI. Trimming cost V 2 bases and J 3 bases, with 8 bases left between them. The CDR3 region is CASSYQGFGNTIYF. In DNA form, the CDR3 reads TGTGCCAGCAGTTACCAGGGGTTTGGAAACACCATATATTTT.

This sequence joins TRBV12-5 and TRBJ1-5; D perhaps matches TRBD1 (5 bases). The V gene lost 3 bases and the J gene lost 0 bases, with 15 bases spanning the gap. The CDR3 loop spans 17 amino acids. Germline values: CDR1 LGHNT, CDR2 FRNRAP. This chain's CDR3 is CASGFGREGLSNQPQHF. The CDR3 coding sequence is TGTGCTAGTGGTTTCGGGCGAGAGGGACTTAGCAATCAGCCCCAGCATTTT.

This clone was observed once. The chain employs TRBV4-3 and TRBJ1-2, with 9 bases aligning to TRBD1. V shed 4 bases, J shed 6 bases, and the junction held 9 bases outside the gene matches. This CDR3 is built from 15 residues. The germline V gene encodes CDR1 LGHNA and CDR2 YSLEER. CDR3 amino acids: CASSPRTGAFHGYTF. CDR3 DNA: TGCGCCAGCAGCCCAAGGACAGGGGCGTTTCATGGCTACACCTTC.